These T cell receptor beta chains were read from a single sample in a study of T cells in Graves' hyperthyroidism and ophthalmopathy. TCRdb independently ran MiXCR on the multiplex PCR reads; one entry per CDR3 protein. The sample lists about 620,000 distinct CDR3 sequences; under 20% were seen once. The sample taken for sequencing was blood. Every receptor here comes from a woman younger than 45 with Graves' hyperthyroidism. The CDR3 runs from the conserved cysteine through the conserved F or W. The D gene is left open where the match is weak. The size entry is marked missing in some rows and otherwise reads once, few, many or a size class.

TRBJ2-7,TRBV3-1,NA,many,CASSHGGIYEQYF,TGTGCCAGCAGCCATGGGGGCATCTACGAGCAGTACTTC
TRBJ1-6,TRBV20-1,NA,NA,CSASPRDGNSPLHF,TGCAGTGCTAGTCCCCGGGACGGAAATTCACCCCTCCACTTT
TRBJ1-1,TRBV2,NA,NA,CASSEAQGHLTEAFF,TGTGCCAGCAGTGAAGCGCAGGGCCATTTGACTGAAGCTTTCTTT
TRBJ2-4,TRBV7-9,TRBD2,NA,CASSLVTLGQILRREDDGKNIQYF,TGTGCCAGCAGCTTAGTAACCTTGGGGCAAATATTAAGGCGGGAGGACGATGGCAAAAACATTCAGTACTTC
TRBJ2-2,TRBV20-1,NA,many,CSARASNTGELFF,TGCAGTGCTAGAGCCTCGAACACCGGGGAGCTGTTTTTT
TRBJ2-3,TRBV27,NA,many,CASSSTSLVTDTQYF,TGTGCCAGCAGTTCGACGAGTCTAGTCACAGATACGCAGTATTTT
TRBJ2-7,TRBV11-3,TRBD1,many,CASSLYGTVSYEQYF,TGTGCCAGCAGCTTATACGGGACAGTCTCCTACGAGCAGTACTTC
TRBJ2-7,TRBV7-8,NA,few,CASSPPWRRDEQYF,TGTGCCAGCAGCCCCCCATGGCGGAGAGACGAGCAGTACTTC
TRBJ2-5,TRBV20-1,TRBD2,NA,CSARKTSGGGETQYF,TGCAGTGCTAGAAAGACTAGCGGGGGGGGGGAGACCCAGTACTTC
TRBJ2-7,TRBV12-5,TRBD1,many,CASGGTAAYEQYF,TGTGCTAGTGGCGGGACAGCAGCCTACGAGCAGTACTTC
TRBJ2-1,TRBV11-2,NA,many,CASSLNRVGNEQFF,TGTGCCAGCAGCCTCAACAGGGTGGGCAATGAGCAGTTCTTC
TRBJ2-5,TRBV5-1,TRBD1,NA,CASSEGTGQRQETQYF,TGCGCCAGCAGCGAGGGGACAGGGCAGAGACAAGAGACCCAGTACTTC
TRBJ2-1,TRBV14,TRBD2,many,CASSHGLAGYNEQFF,TGTGCCAGCAGCCACGGACTAGCGGGTTACAATGAGCAGTTCTTC
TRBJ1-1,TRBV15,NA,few,CATSRYREGVNTEAFF,TGTGCCACCAGCAGGTACAGGGAAGGAGTGAACACTGAAGCTTTCTTT
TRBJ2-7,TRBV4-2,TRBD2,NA,CASSQGAGGLYEQYF,TGTGCCAGCAGCCAAGGGGCGGGAGGGCTTTACGAGCAGTACTTC
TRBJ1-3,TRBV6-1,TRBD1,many,CASKDRAAGNTIYF,TGTGCGAGCAAGGACAGGGCCGCTGGAAACACCATATATTTT
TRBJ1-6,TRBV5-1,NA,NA,CASSLEGESPLHF,TGTGCCAGCAGCTTAGAAGGGGAATCACCCCTCCACTTT
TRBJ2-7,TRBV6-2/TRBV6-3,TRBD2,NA,CASSYLQFGGRKAYEQYF,TGTGCCAGCAGTTACCTCCAATTTGGCGGGAGGAAAGCCTACGAGCAGTACTTC
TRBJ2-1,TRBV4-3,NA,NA,CASSQLSGTYNEQFF,TGCGCCAGCAGCCAACTTAGCGGTACCTACAATGAGCAGTTCTTC
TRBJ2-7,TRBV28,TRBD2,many,CASQSGTSGRGTYEQYF,TGTGCAAGCCAGTCGGGGACTAGCGGGAGGGGGACCTACGAGCAGTACTTC
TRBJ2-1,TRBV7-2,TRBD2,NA,CASTLETSGSGGPFREQFF,TGTGCCAGCACCCTGGAGACTAGCGGGAGTGGGGGCCCTTTTCGTGAGCAGTTCTTC
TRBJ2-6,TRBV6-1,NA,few,CASSEYTGANVLTF,TGTGCCAGCAGTGAATATACTGGGGCCAACGTCCTGACTTTC
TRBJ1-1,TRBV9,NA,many,CASSVGWGNTEAFF,TGTGCCAGCAGCGTAGGCTGGGGAAACACTGAAGCTTTCTTT
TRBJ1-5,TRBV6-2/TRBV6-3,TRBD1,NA,CASSYSMGRGPHQPQHF,TGTGCCAGCAGTTACTCGATGGGCAGGGGGCCCCATCAGCCCCAGCATTTT
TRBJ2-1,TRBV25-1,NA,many,CASSELGASSSREQFF,TGTGCCAGCAGTGAATTAGGGGCTAGCTCGAGCCGCGAGCAGTTCTTC
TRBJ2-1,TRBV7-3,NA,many,CASSLTLVGGNEQFF,TGTGCCAGCAGCTTAACGTTGGTCGGGGGCAATGAGCAGTTCTTC
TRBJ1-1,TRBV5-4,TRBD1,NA,CAGSSRGTVIYANTEAFF,TGTGCCGGCAGCTCCCGAGGGACAGTAATTTACGCGAACACTGAAGCTTTCTTT
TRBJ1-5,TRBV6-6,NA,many,CASSYSSGSHQPQHF,TGTGCCAGCAGTTACTCGAGCGGCAGTCATCAGCCCCAGCATTTT
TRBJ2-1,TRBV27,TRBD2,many,CASSRGRGTSLRGEQFF,TGTGCCAGCAGCCGGGGAAGGGGGACTAGCCTTAGGGGTGAGCAGTTCTTC
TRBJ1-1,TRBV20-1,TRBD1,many,CSVKTGDTEAFF,TGCAGTGTAAAGACAGGGGATACTGAAGCTTTCTTT
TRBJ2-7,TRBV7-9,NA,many,CASSLVGGVRDGSYEQYF,TGTGCCAGCAGCTTAGTAGGGGGGGTGAGGGATGGTTCCTACGAGCAGTACTTC
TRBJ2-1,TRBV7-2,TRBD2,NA,CASSIGLGTEQFF,TGTGCCAGCAGCATCGGACTAGGGACTGAGCAGTTCTTC
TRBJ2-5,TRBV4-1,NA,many,CASSQDRWEETQYF,TGCGCCAGCAGCCAAGATCGGTGGGAAGAGACCCAGTACTTC
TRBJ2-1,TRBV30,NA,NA,CAWSFGNEQFF,TGTGCCTGGAGTTTCGGGAATGAGCAGTTCTTC
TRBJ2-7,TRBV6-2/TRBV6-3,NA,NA,CASSYSIYRSREQYF,TGTGCCAGCAGTTACTCGATCTATAGGTCACGCGAGCAGTACTTC
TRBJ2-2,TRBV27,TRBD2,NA,CASSSPLAGHLGELFF,TGTGCCAGCAGTTCCCCCTTAGCGGGACATTTGGGGGAGCTGTTTTTT
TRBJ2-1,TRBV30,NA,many,CAWSGREQFF,TGTGCCTGGAGTGGCAGAGAGCAGTTCTTC
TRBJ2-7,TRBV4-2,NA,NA,CASSPAGNSYEQYF,TGTGCCAGCAGCCCGGCAGGGAACTCCTACGAGCAGTACTTC
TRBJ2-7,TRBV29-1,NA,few,CSVCIIPSYEQYF,TGCAGCGTTTGCATTATCCCTTCCTACGAGCAGTACTTC
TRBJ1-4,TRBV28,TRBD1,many,CASSSHRDRGEKLFF,TGTGCCAGCAGTTCACACCGGGACAGGGGTGAAAAACTGTTTTTT
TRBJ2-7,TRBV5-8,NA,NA,CASSLIMGEQYF,TGTGCCAGCAGCTTGATAATGGGCGAGCAGTACTTC
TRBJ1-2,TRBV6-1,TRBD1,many,CASSEADRANYGYTF,TGTGCCAGCAGTGAAGCCGACAGGGCGAACTATGGCTACACCTTC
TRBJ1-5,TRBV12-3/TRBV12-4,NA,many,CASSSVGGNQPQHF,TGTGCCAGCAGTTCAGTCGGGGGCAATCAGCCCCAGCATTTT
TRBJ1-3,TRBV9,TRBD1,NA,CASSETGGIYSGNTIYF,TGTGCCAGCAGCGAAACAGGGGGGATTTACTCTGGAAACACCATATATTTT
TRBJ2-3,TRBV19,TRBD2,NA,CASSMERGLVDTQYF,TGTGCCAGTAGTATGGAGCGGGGCCTGGTTGATACGCAGTATTTT
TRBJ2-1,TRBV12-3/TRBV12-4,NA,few,CASTRVGEQFF,TGTGCCAGCACCAGAGTGGGGGAGCAGTTCTTC
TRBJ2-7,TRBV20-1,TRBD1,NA,CSGTGQGFEQYF,TGCAGTGGTACGGGACAGGGTTTCGAGCAGTACTTC
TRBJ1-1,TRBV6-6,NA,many,CASRYSGGSTEAFF,TGTGCCAGCAGATACTCGGGGGGTAGCACTGAAGCTTTCTTT
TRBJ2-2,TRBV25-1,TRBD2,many,CASKTSGVTGELFF,TGTGCCAGCAAGACTAGCGGGGTAACCGGGGAGCTGTTTTTT
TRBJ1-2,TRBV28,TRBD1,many,CASSPSPTGEGYGYTF,TGTGCCAGCAGTCCCAGCCCGACAGGGGAGGGGTATGGCTACACCTTC
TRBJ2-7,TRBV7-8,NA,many,CASSPGPESEQYF,TGTGCCAGCAGCCCCGGACCTGAGAGCGAGCAGTACTTC
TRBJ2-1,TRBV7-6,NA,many,CASSLEGLAFEQFF,TGTGCCAGCAGCTTAGAAGGGCTAGCGTTTGAGCAGTTCTTC
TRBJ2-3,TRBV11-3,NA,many,CASSPRSPGTQYF,TGTGCCAGCAGCCCACGATCCCCCGGTACGCAGTATTTT
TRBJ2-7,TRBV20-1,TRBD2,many,CSARDLREDSYEQYF,TGCAGTGCTAGAGATCTGCGGGAGGACTCCTACGAGCAGTACTTC
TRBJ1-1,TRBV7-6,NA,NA,CTSSLGLRDAFF,TGTACCAGCAGCTTAGGTCTCCGCGACGCCTTCTTT